Below, 18 T cell receptor beta chains from the same sample are listed, as sequenced in a study of Graves' ophthalmopathy and Graves' hyperthyroidism. The study amplified TCR beta CDR3 regions using RNA transcripts. An initial RT-PCR round employing HTBI primers preceded a second-round multiplex PCR. TCRdb processed the multiplex PCR reads anew with MiXCR; each CDR3 protein has one entry. In the table there are around 520,000 distinct CDR3 sequences, less than 40% of which are singletons. Sequencing was carried out using peripheral blood or thyroid tissue (not recorded which). Receptors were obtained from an adult man with Graves' hyperthyroidism.

The chain joins TRBV20-1 to TRBJ2-1; 8 nucleotides match TRBD2. After removal of 4 bases from V and 0 bases from J, the junction contained 2 bases not matched to a gene. This CDR3 comprises 14 residues. Germline V gene data show CDR1 as DFQATT and CDR2 as SNEGSKA (reference sequence). Here the CDR3 DNA reads TGCAGTGCTATGAGCGGGAGCTCCTACAATGAGCAGTTCTTC. Encoded protein: CSAMSGSSYNEQFF.

The chain combines TRBV12-3 or TRBV12-4 with TRBJ1-6, with 9 bases lining up with TRBD1. Trimming removed 6 bases from V and 11 bases from J; junction bases left unmatched: 11. The CDR3 is 15 amino acids. The CDR3 region is CASSLSGTGLTPLHF. The CDR3 region has the DNA TGTGCCAGCAGCCTATCGGGGACAGGGCTTACACCCCTCCACTTT.

The V gene is TRBV15, the J gene TRBJ1-4; a weak D match, TRBD1 (6 bases). Germline V CDR1 and CDR2: LNHNV, YYDKDF (reference sequence). The CDR3 runs 14 residues. Trimming took 5 bases from V and 8 from J, leaving 15 bases between them. The CDR3: CATSLTGLDEKLFF. The CDR3 nucleotides are TGTGCCACCAGCCTTACAGGGTTGGACGAAAAACTGTTTTTT. Full variable domain (outside the CDR3, taken from reference TRBV15 and TRBJ1-4): DAMVIQNPRYQVTQFGKPVTLSCSQTLNHNVMYWYQQKSSQAPKLLFHYYDKDFNNEADTPDNFQSRRPNTSFCFLDIRSPGLGDTAMYLCATSLTGLDEKLFFGSGTQLSVL.

This clonotype has a count of ten or more. CDR3: CASSPGTVTGGYTF. Written as DNA, the CDR3 is TGTGCCAGTAGTCCCGGGACGGTGACGGGTGGCTACACCTTC. The V gene is TRBV19, the J gene TRBJ1-2; D may be TRBD1 (5 bases). V lost 5 bases, J lost 7 bases, and 17 bases lay in between. CDR1 LNHDA and CDR2 SQIVND come from the germline V gene (reference sequence). This CDR3 contains 14 residues.

The chain employs TRBV9 and TRBJ2-7, with D possibly being TRBD1 (5 bases). Germline CDR1 SGDLS, CDR2 YYNGEE. V shed 2 bases and J shed 3 bases, with 12 bases lying between them. The length of the CDR3 is 14 residues. The CDR3 loop is CASSVFDSRYEQYF. The CDR3 nucleotides are TGTGCCAGCAGCGTTTTCGACAGTCGCTACGAGCAGTACTTC.

V usage is TRBV18 and J usage is TRBJ2-7; 10 nucleotides agree with TRBD2. The J call may be in error: the DNA end matches TRBJ2-1 better. This CDR3 has 16 residues. Germline values: CDR1 KGHSH, CDR2 LQKENI. In DNA form, the CDR3 reads TGTGCCAGCTCACCACAAGCGGGGGGGTTAAACAATGAGCAGTTCTTC. This codes for CASSPQAGGLNNEQFF.

The gene calls are TRBV7-3 and TRBJ2-6; 12 positions agree with TRBD1. CDR3 size: 20 residues. The V gene end was trimmed by 5 bases and the J gene end by 2 bases; junction bases not matched to a gene: 13. Germline values: CDR1 SGHTA, CDR2 FQGTGA. The CDR3 region has the DNA TGTGCCAGCAGCGAATCGGGGGACAGGGGGCATGGTGCTGGGGCCAACGTCCTGACTTTC. Its protein is CASSESGDRGHGAGANVLTF.

This clonotype was detected many times. The chain recombines TRBV2 with TRBJ1-2; perhaps TRBD1 as D (5 bases). The germline gives CDR1 SNHLY, CDR2 FYNNEI. The CDR3 contains 14 residues. V lost 3 bases, J lost 4 bases, and 12 bases lay in between. The CDR3 here is CASSDSGLGYGYTF. CDR3 bases: TGTGCCAGCAGTGATTCAGGGTTGGGCTATGGCTACACCTTC.

This chain uses TRBV2 with TRBJ2-7, with D possibly matching TRBD2 (5 bases). Between the trimmed V and J ends, which lost 0 bases and 5 bases, there was a span of 14 bases. This CDR3 has 15 residues. Germline V gene lookup returns CDR1 SNHLY and CDR2 FYNNEI. The CDR3, as DNA: TGTGCCAGCAGTGAAGCAGGTGGAGGATCCGACGAGCAGTACTTC. This sequence encodes CASSEAGGGSDEQYF.

In its sample, this clonotype was seen a few times. The chain links TRBV6-5 to TRBJ2-5; either TRBD1 or TRBD2 may fit D (5 bases each). V was pared by 5 bases and J by 7 bases, with 23 bases between. CDR1 and CDR2 (germline): MNHEY, SVGAGI. The CDR3 runs 16 residues. The CDR3 loop reads CASSPLGPRTRSTQYF. CDR3 DNA: TGTGCCAGCAGTCCGTTGGGACCGAGGACCCGCTCGACCCAGTACTTC.

On this clonotype: One junction end disagrees with the germline gene, perhaps due to a read error. The genes are TRBV7-9 and TRBJ2-3; 9 positions agree with TRBD2. CDR3 length: 14 amino acids. CDR1 and CDR2 from the germline V gene are SEHNR and FQNEAQ (reference sequence). The CDR3 loop is CASSSAGGSDTQYF. CDR3 in DNA: TGTGCTAGCAGCTCAGCGGGAGGTTCAGATACGCAGTATTTT.

This clonotype was seen many times. This chain joins TRBV5-1 and TRBJ1-6, with a weak D call TRBD1 (5 bases). The length of the CDR3 is 14 residues. Between the trimmed V and J ends, which lost 0 bases and 8 bases, there was a span of 9 bases. Germline assignment: CDR1 SGHRS and CDR2 YFSETQ. CDR3 amino acids: CASSLEGTDSPLHF. The CDR3 DNA reads TGCGCCAGCAGCTTGGAAGGGACGGATTCACCCCTCCACTTT.

This clonotype was recorded many times. The chain is built from TRBV5-6 and TRBJ2-7; 9 nucleotides match TRBD1. Looked up from germline, CDR1 is SGHDT and CDR2 is YYEEEE. This CDR3 spans 14 amino acids. With 4 bases clipped from V and 5 bases from J, the junction kept 7 bases outside the gene matches. CDR3 sequence (DNA): TGTGCCAGCAGCCACCGGGACAGGGTCAACGAGCAGTACTTC. Translating it yields CASSHRDRVNEQYF.

This clonotype has a count of ten or more. CDR3: CSARDPGQGETEAFF. In DNA form, the CDR3 reads TGCAGTGCTAGGGACCCGGGACAGGGCGAAACTGAAGCTTTCTTT. The chain has TRBV20-1 and TRBJ1-1; 9 bases map to TRBD1. Germline CDR1 is DFQATT and CDR2 is SNEGSKA (reference sequence). The CDR3 contains 15 residues. V lost 3 bases, J lost 5 bases, and 10 bases stayed unmatched.

This chain links TRBV18 with TRBJ1-2; D is unclear. The CDR3 is 15 amino acids. Between the trimmed V and J ends, which lost 2 bases and 0 bases, there was a span of 10 bases. Germline values: CDR1 KGHSH, CDR2 LQKENI. In DNA form, the CDR3 reads TGTGCCAGCTCACCAGATTCCGGAGCTAACTATGGCTACACCTTC. It codes for CASSPDSGANYGYTF.

The V gene is TRBV6-5, the J gene TRBJ2-7; 7 bases match TRBD1. The V gene end was trimmed by 6 bases and the J gene end by 0 bases; junction bases not matched to a gene: 5. The CDR3 is made up of 14 amino acids. CDR1 is MNHEY, CDR2 SVGAGI, per germline. The DNA of the CDR3 is TGTGCCAGCAGATCGGACAGGAGCTCCTACGAGCAGTACTTC. Residues: CASRSDRSSYEQYF.

This clonotype was detected many times. The chain links TRBV7-2 to TRBJ1-1, with 7 nucleotides matching TRBD1. Trimming took 5 bases from V and 6 from J; bases not matched to a gene: 6. Germline values: CDR1 SGHTA, CDR2 FQGNSA. The length of the CDR3 is 13 residues. In nucleotides, the CDR3 is TGTGCCAGCAGCCTTGACAGGGACGCTGAAGCTTTCTTT. Residues: CASSLDRDAEAFF. Supplemented by reference TRBV7-2 and TRBJ1-1, the full variable domain reads GAGVSQSPSNKVTEKGKDVELRCDPISGHTALYWYRQSLGQGLEFLIYFQGNSAPDKSGLPSDRFSAERTGGSVSTLTIQRTQQEDSAVYLCASSLDRDAEAFFGQGTRLTVV.

This clonotype was counted ten times or more. The chain is built from TRBV11-3 and TRBJ1-2; a weak D match, TRBD1 (6 bases). The length of the CDR3 is 14 residues. Trimming took off 1 base at V and 7 bases at J, with 13 bases between the two ends. CDR1 and CDR2 from the germline V gene are SGHNT and YENEEA. The CDR3 bases are TGTGCCAGCAGCTTAGGCAGGGGTCCTAGTGGCTACACCTTC. It yields the protein CASSLGRGPSGYTF.